This T cell receptor beta chain is drawn from a study of shared clonotypes between healthy human individuals. Regarding the study as a whole: Naive CD4 clonotype sharing across a few donors was 5% to 6%.

Repertoires were generated with immunoSEQ multiplex PCR, while TCRdb's copy carries only in-frame clones and drops some. The sample holds about 590,000 clones, nearly 97% seen once. The naive CD8 fraction comprised CD45RO-negative cells positively selected for CCR7 and excluded terminally differentiated effector memory CD45RA+ cells. The donor population consisted of healthy HIV-negative adults with no recent acute infections or vaccinations. All donors were Caucasian adults living in Nashville, Tennessee. This clone was detected only once. Its specificity is unknown. Sequenced sample: naive CD8+ T cells sorted from blood. The source of this sequence is a woman aged 25 to 39 in good health.

The CDR3: CASSWGNEQFF. The CDR3 DNA sequence: TGTGCCAGCAGTTGGGGCAATGAGCAGTTCTTC. The chain links TRBV25-1 to TRBJ2-1; D ambiguous. Per germline, CDR1 MGHDK and CDR2 SYGVNS. V was shortened by 5 bases and J by 6 bases, with 5 bases between the two germline ends. The CDR3 length is 11 residues.